Following are 12 T cell receptor beta chains from one sample sequenced in a study of blood T cell repertoires in COVID-19. Clones were sequenced by immunoSEQ multiplex PCR, and TCRdb holds only the in-frame ones, with some missing. The sample consists of under 200,000 clones, 85% to 90% of them appearing once. Sequencing was performed on peripheral blood. The receptors originated from a man aged 60-69 years with COVID-19, enrolled during active disease.

V usage is TRBV6-4 and J usage is TRBJ2-1; 9 nucleotides align to TRBD1. After removal of 6 bases from V and 3 bases from J, the junction contained 6 bases not matched to a gene. Per the germline V gene, CDR1 is MRHNA and CDR2 is SNTAGT. CDR3 length: 15 residues. The CDR3 here is CASSAQGAGYNEQFF. As DNA, the CDR3 is TGTGCCAGCAGCGCACAGGGGGCTGGCTACAATGAGCAGTTCTTC.

V and J are TRBV20-1 and TRBJ1-1; D uncertain. V shed 3 bases and J shed 5 bases, with 16 bases lying between them. Germline loops: CDR1 DFQATT, CDR2 SNEGSKA (reference sequence). The CDR3 has 14 amino acids. CDR3 loop: CSASNYLGGTEAFF. CDR3 DNA sequence: TGCAGTGCTAGTAACTACCTGGGCGGGACTGAAGCTTTCTTT.

The V and J genes are TRBV12-3 or TRBV12-4 and TRBJ1-6, with 8 bases lining up with TRBD1. CDR3 length: 13 amino acids. V was clipped by 3 bases and J by 9 bases; unmatched bases: 1. Here the CDR3 reads CASSFDRGSPLHF. The CDR3, as DNA: TGTGCCAGCAGTTTTGACAGGGGTTCACCCCTCCACTTT.

This clone came up once. This CDR3 is also generated by other DNA sequences in the sample. The chain employs TRBV7-9 and TRBJ2-5, with D possibly matching TRBD2 (5 bases). The CDR3 extends over 14 amino acids. Germline-derived CDR1 and CDR2 are SEHNR and FQNEAQ (reference sequence). Trimming took 3 bases from V and 2 from J, leaving 10 bases between them. CDR3 in amino acids: CASSLRTLQETQYF. The CDR3 DNA reads as TGTGCCAGCAGCTTGCGGACTTTACAAGAGACCCAGTACTTC.

The chain recombines TRBV5-4 with TRBJ1-2; the D gene is possibly TRBD1 (6 bases). Trimming took 4 bases from V and 0 from J, leaving 10 bases between them. The CDR3 has 14 amino acids. Germline-derived CDR1 and CDR2 are SGHNT and YYREEE (reference sequence). CDR3 loop: CASSPDRSNYGYTF. The CDR3 coding sequence is TGTGCCAGCAGCCCTGACAGGTCTAACTATGGCTACACCTTC. Filled out from reference TRBV5-4 and TRBJ1-2, the complete variable domain reads ETGVTQSPTHLIKTRGQQVTLRCSSQSGHNTVSWYQQALGQGPQFIFQYYREEENGRGNFPPRFSGLQFPNYSSELNVNALELDDSALYLCASSPDRSNYGYTFGSGTRLTVV.

The chain links TRBV12-5 to TRBJ1-4, with TRBD1 matching 8 bases. Germline V gene sequence: CDR1 LGHNT, CDR2 FRNRAP. The CDR3 totals 14 residues. V gave up 9 bases and J gave up 6 bases; unmatched junction bases: 9. The CDR3 spells CASGDGQGDEKLFF. The DNA for the CDR3 is TGTGCTAGCGGCGATGGACAGGGAGATGAAAAACTGTTTTTT. The full variable domain, with the rest looked up from reference TRBV12-5 and TRBJ1-4, is DARVTQTPRHKVTEMGQEVTMRCQPILGHNTVFWYRQTMMQGLELLAYFRNRAPLDDSGMPKDRFSAEMPDATLATLKIQPSEPRDSAVYFCASGDGQGDEKLFFGSGTQLSVL.

The gene calls are TRBV27 and TRBJ2-1; weak D call: TRBD2 (7 bases). The germline V and J ends were trimmed by 7 bases and 6 bases, with 16 bases remaining between them. Germline V gene sequence: CDR1 MNHEY, CDR2 SMNVEV (reference sequence). This CDR3 has 14 residues. The CDR3 spells CASKGGRGLNEQFF. CDR3 coding DNA: TGTGCCAGCAAGGGGGGGAGGGGCCTCAATGAGCAGTTCTTC.

V is TRBV24-1 and J is TRBJ2-7, with D perhaps TRBD2 (5 bases). V was trimmed by 5 bases and J by 0 bases, leaving 16 bases between them. The germline CDR1 and CDR2 sequences are KGHDR and SFDVKD. The length of the CDR3 is 16 residues. CDR3 DNA: TGTGCCACCAGTGGCCCTGGACTGACGGCCTCCTACGAGCAGTACTTC. Translation gives CATSGPGLTASYEQYF.

The chain joins TRBV9 to TRBJ1-1; D possibly corresponds to TRBD1 (6 bases). Germline CDR1 is SGDLS and CDR2 is YYNGEE. V lost 3 bases and J lost 4, with 16 bases in between. This CDR3 has 15 residues. CDR3 DNA sequence: TGTGCCAGCAGCGCCACAGGGTTGTGGGCCACTGAAGCTTTCTTT. As protein: CASSATGLWATEAFF. Full variable domain (rest looked up from reference TRBV9 and TRBJ1-1): DSGVTQTPKHLITATGQRVTLRCSPRSGDLSVYWYQQSLDQGLQFLIQYYNGEERAKGNILERFSAQQFPDLHSELNLSSLELGDSALYFCASSATGLWATEAFFGQGTRLTVV.

The chain couples TRBV19 to TRBJ2-3; the match to TRBD1 covers 8 bases. CDR3 size: 13 residues. In germline, CDR1 is LNHDA, CDR2 SQIVND (reference sequence). Germline trimming cut 5 bases from V and 6 bases from J; bases unmatched to any gene: 4. CDR3 sequence (DNA): TGTGCCAGTAGTCTACGGGACAGGGATACGCAGTATTTT. It is translated as CASSLRDRDTQYF.

J is TRBJ1-6 and V is TRBV11-2; tentatively, D is TRBD1 (6 bases). Trimming left V 2 bases short and J 3 bases short, with 11 bases between. The CDR3 has 16 amino acids. Germline V gives CDR1 SGHAT, CDR2 FQNNGV. CDR3 coding DNA: TGTGCCAGCAGCTTAACCGACAGGAACTATAATTCACCCCTCCACTTT. It specifies CASSLTDRNYNSPLHF.

Points on this clone: Other DNA sequences in this sample translate to the same CDR3. The chain uses TRBV7-2 and TRBJ2-5; 10 nucleotides line up with TRBD2. The CDR3 consists of 15 residues. Per the germline V gene, CDR1 is SGHTA and CDR2 is FQGNSA. The V and J ends lost 1 base and 4 bases, in that order; junction bases with no gene match: 3. The CDR3 bases are TGTGCCAGCAGCTTAGTAGCGGGAGGCCTAGAGACCCAGTACTTC. Protein sequence: CASSLVAGGLETQYF.